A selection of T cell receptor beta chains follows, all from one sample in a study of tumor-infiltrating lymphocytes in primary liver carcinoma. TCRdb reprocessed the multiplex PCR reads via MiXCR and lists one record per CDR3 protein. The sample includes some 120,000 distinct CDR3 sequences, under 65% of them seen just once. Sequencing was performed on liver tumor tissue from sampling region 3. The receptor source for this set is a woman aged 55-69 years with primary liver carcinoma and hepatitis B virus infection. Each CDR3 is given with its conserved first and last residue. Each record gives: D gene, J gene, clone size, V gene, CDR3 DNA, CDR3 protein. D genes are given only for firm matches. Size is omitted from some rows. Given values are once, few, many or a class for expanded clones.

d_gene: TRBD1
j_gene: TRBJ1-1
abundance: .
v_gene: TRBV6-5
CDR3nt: TGTGCCTGCAGTTACTCCGGGACAGTGAACACTGAAGCTTTCTTT
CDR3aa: CACSYSGTVNTEAFF

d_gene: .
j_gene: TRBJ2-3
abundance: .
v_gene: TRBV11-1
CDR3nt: TGTGATAGCAGCTTAAGGCAACGTGCACGAGAGTCTCACTTT
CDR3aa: CDSSLRQRARESHF

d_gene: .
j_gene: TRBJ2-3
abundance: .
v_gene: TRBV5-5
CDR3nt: TGTGCCAGCAGCATGGCCAGGGGCAGCCAGAGAGGCACAGATACGCAGTACTTT
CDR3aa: CASSMARGSQRGTDTQYF

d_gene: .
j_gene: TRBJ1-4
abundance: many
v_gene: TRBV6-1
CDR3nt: TGTGCCAGCAGTGAAGATCTATTTGCAACTAATGAAAAACTGTTTTTT
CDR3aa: CASSEDLFATNEKLFF

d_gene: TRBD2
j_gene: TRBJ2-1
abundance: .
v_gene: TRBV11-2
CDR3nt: TGTGCCAGCAGTTGGACTAGCGTGACAGAGCAGTTCTTC
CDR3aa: CASSWTSVTEQFF

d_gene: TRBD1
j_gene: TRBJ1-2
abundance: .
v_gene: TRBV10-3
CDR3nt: TGTGCCATCATTGAAGGGAACAGGGGCTATGGCTACACCTTC
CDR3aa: CAIIEGNRGYGYTF

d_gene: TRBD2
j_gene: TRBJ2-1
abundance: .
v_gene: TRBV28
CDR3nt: TGTGCCAGCAGTTTGCAGACTAGCGGGAGAGATGAGCAGTTCTTC
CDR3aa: CASSLQTSGRDEQFF

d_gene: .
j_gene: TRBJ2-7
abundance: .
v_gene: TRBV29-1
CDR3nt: TGTAGCGTCGGGATTCCCTACGAGCAGTACTTC
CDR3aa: CSVGIPYEQYF

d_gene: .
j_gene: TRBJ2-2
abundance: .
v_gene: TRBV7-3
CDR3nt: TGTGCCAGCAGCTTAAGTCCGGGTCGCGGGGAGCTGTTTTTT
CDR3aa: CASSLSPGRGELFF

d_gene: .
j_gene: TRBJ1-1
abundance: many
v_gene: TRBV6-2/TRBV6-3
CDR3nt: TGTGCCAGCAGCCGACTCGGCGTGAACACTGAAGCTTTCTTT
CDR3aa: CASSRLGVNTEAFF